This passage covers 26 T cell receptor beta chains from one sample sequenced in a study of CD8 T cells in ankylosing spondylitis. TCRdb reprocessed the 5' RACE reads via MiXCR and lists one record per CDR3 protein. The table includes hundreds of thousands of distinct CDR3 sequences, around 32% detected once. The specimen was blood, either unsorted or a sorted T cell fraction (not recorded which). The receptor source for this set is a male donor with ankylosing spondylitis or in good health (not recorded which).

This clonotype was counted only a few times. The CDR3 protein is CASTTGDYNEQFF. As DNA, the CDR3 is TGTGCCAGCACGACAGGGGACTACAATGAGCAGTTCTTC. The chain has TRBV12-3 or TRBV12-4 and TRBJ2-1, with 8 bases identical to TRBD1. The CDR3 covers 13 residues. V lost 7 bases and J lost 3; bases outside the gene matches: 2.

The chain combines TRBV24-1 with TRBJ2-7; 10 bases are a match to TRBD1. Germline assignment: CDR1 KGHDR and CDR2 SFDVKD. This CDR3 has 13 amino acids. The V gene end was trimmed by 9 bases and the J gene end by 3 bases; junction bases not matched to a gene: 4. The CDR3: CATGQGESYEQYF. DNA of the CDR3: TGTGCCACCGGACAGGGGGAGAGCTACGAGCAGTACTTC.

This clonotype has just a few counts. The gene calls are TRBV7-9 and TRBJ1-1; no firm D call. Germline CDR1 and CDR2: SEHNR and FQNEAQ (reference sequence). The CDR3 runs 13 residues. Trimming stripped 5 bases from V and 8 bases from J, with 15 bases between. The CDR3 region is CASSPGLGKEAFF. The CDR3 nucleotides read TGTGCCAGCAGCCCCGGTCTTGGGAAAGAAGCTTTCTTT.

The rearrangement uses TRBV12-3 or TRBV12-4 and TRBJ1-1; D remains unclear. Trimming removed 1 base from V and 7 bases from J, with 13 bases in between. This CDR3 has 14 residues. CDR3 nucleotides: TGTGCCAGCAGTTTAGTGGGAGTTCTTGGTGAAGCTTTCTTT. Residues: CASSLVGVLGEAFF.

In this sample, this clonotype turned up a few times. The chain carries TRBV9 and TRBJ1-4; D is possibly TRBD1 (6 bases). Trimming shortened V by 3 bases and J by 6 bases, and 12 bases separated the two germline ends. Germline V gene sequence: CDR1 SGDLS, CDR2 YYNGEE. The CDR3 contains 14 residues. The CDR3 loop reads CASSGRTEHEKLFF. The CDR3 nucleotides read TGTGCCAGCAGCGGGCGGACAGAACATGAAAAACTGTTTTTT.

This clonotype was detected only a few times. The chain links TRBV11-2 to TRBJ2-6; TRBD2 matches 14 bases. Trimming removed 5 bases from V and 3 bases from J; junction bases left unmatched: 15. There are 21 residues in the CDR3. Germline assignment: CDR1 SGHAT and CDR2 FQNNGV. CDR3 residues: CASSPLGVPGLAGVGANVLTF. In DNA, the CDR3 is TGTGCCAGCAGCCCCCTAGGGGTCCCGGGACTAGCGGGGGTTGGGGCCAACGTCCTGACTTTC.

The CDR3 DNA follows: TGTGCCATGGGGGGGCGATACGAGCAGTACTTC. Protein sequence: CAMGGRYEQYF. V is TRBV10-3 and J is TRBJ2-7, with a weak D call TRBD2 (7 bases). Germline-derived CDR1 and CDR2 are ENHRY and SYGVKD. The ends were cut back, 9 bases at V and 4 bases at J, with 10 bases in the middle. This CDR3 comprises 11 residues.

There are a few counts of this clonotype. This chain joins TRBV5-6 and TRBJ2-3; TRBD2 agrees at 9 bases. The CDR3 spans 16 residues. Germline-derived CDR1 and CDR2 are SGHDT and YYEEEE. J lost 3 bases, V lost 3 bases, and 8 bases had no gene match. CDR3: CASSSTGTSRTDTQYF. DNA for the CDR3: TGTGCCAGCAGCTCCACCGGGACTAGCAGGACAGATACGCAGTATTTT.

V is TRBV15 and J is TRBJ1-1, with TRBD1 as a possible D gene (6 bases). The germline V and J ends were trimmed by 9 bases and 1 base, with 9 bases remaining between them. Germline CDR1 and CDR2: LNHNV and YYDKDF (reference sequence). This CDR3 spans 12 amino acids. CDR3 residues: CATGQTNTEAFF. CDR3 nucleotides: TGTGCCACTGGACAGACGAACACTGAAGCTTTCTTT. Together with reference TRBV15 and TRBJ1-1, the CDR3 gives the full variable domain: DAMVIQNPRYQVTQFGKPVTLSCSQTLNHNVMYWYQQKSSQAPKLLFHYYDKDFNNEADTPDNFQSRRPNTSFCFLDIRSPGLGDTAMYLCATGQTNTEAFFGQGTRLTVV.

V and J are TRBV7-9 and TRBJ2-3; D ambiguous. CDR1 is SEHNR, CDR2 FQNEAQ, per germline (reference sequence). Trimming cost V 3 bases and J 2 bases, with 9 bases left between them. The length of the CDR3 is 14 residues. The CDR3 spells CASSFVLPTDTQYF. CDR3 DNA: TGTGCCAGCAGCTTTGTCCTACCCACAGATACGCAGTATTTT.

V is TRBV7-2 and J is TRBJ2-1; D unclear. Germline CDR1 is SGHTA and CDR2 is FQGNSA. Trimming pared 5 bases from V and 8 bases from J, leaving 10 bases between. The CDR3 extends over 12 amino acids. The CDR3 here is CASSPMFDEQFF. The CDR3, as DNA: TGTGCCAGCAGCCCAATGTTTGATGAGCAGTTCTTC.

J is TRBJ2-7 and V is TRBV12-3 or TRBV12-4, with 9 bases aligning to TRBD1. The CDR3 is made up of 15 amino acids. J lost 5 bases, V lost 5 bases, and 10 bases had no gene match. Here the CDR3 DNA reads TGTGCCAGCAGTGATCTCCGGGACAGGGCCCACGAGCAGTACTTC. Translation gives CASSDLRDRAHEQYF.

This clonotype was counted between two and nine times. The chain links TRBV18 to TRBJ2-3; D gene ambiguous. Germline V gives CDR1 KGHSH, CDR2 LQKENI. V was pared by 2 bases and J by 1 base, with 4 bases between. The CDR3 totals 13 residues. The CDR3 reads CASSPERTDTQYF. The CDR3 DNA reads TGTGCCAGCTCACCAGAGCGCACAGATACGCAGTATTTT. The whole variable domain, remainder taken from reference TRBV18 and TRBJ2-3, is NAGVMQNPRHLVRRRGQEARLRCSPMKGHSHVYWYRQLPEEGLKFMVYLQKENIIDESGMPKERFSAEFPKEGPSILRIQQVVRGDSAAYFCASSPERTDTQYFGPGTRLTVL.

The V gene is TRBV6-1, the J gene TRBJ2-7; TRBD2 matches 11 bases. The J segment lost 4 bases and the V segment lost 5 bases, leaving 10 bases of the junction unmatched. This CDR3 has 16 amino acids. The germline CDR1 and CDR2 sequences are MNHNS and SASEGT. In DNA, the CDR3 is TGTGCCAGCAGTACCGGTTTTAGCGGGGGGGCTTACGAGCAGTACTTC. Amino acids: CASSTGFSGGAYEQYF.

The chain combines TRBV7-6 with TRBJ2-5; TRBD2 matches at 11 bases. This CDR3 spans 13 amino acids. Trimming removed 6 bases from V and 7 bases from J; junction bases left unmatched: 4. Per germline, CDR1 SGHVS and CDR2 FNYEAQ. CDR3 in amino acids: CASRSGLAGTQYF. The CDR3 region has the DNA TGTGCCAGCAGATCAGGACTAGCGGGGACCCAGTACTTC.

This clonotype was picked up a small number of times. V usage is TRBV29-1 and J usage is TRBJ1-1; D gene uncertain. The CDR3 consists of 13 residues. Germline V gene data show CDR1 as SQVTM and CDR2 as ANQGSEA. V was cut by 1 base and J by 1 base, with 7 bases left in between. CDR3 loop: CSVEGPGNTEAFF. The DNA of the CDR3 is TGCAGCGTTGAAGGCCCCGGGAACACTGAAGCTTTCTTT.

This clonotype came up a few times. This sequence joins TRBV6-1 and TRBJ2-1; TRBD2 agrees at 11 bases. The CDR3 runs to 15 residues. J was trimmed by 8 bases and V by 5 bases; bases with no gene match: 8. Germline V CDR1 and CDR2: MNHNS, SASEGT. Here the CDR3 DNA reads TGTGCCAGCAGTCAACTAGCGGGGGTGATTCATGAGCAGTTCTTC. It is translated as CASSQLAGVIHEQFF.

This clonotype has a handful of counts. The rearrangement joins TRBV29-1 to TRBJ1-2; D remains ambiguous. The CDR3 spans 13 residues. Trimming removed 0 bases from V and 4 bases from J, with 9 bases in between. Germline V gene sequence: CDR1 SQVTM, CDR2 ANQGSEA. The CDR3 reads CSVEDLGIYGYTF. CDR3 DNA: TGCAGCGTTGAAGATCTAGGCATCTATGGCTACACCTTC.

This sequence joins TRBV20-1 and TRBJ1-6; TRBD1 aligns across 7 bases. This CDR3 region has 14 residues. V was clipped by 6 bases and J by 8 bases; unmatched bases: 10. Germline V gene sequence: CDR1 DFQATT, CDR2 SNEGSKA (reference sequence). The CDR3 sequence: CSASRGQIDSPLHF. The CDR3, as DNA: TGCAGTGCGTCGAGGGGGCAAATCGATTCACCCCTCCACTTT.

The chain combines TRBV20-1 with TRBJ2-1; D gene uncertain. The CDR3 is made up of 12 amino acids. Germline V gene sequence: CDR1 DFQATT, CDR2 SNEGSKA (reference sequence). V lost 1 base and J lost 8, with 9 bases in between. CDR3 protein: CSARAPSYEQFF. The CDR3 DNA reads TGCAGTGCTAGAGCCCCCAGCTATGAGCAGTTCTTC.

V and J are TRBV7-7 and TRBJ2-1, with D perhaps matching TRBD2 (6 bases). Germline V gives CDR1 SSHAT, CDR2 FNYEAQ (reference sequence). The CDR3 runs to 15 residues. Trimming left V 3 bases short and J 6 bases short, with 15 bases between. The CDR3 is CASSFLLGTGNEQFF. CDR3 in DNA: TGTGCCAGCAGCTTTCTCCTTGGGACTGGCAATGAGCAGTTCTTC.

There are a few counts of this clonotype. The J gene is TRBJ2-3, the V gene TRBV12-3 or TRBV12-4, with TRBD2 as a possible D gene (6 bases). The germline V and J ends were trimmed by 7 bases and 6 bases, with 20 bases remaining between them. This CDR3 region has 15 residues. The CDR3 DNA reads TGTGCCAGCACGGAGGGGACCGCCTTAGGGGATACGCAGTATTTT. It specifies CASTEGTALGDTQYF.

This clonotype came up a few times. The CDR3 DNA reads as TGTGCCAGCAGCTTAGGCGGATTTCGGGAGACCCAGTACTTC. As protein: CASSLGGFRETQYF. V usage is TRBV7-2 and J usage is TRBJ2-5; D is unresolved. The V end lost 1 base, the J end lost 5 bases, and 11 bases lay between the germline ends. Germline CDR1 reads SGHTA; CDR2 reads FQGNSA. The CDR3 is 14 amino acids.

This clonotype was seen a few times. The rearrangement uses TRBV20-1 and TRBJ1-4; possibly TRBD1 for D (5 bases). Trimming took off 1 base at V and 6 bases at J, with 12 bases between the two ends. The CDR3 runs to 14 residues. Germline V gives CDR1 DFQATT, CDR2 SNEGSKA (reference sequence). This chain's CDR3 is CSARGIGADEKLFF. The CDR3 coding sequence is TGCAGTGCTAGAGGAATAGGGGCTGATGAAAAACTGTTTTTT.

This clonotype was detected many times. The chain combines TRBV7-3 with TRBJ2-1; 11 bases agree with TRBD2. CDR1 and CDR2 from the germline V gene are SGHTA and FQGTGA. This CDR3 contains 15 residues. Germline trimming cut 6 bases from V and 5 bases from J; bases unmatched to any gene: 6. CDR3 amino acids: CASSRTSGGNNEQFF. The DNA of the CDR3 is TGTGCCAGCAGTCGTACTAGCGGGGGCAACAATGAGCAGTTCTTC.

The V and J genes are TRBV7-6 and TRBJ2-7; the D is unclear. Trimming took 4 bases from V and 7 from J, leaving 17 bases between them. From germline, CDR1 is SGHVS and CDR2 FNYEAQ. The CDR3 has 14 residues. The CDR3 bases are TGTGCCAGCAGCTCTGACCCCTATCCGGAAGAGCAGTACTTC. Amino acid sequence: CASSSDPYPEEQYF. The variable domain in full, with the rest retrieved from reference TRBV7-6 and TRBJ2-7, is GAGVSQSPRYKVTKRGQDVALRCDPISGHVSLYWYRQALGQGPEFLTYFNYEAQQDKSGLPNDRFSAERPEGSISTLTIQRTEQRDSAMYRCASSSDPYPEEQYFGPGTRLTVT.